The source of this TCR beta chain is a study of T cell responses to AZD1222 COVID-19 vaccine. The CDR3 consists of 15 residues. Germline assignment: CDR1 SGHRS and CDR2 YFSETQ. The ends lost 4 bases at V and 4 bases at J; junction bases unmatched: 7. Assay used: immunoSEQ multiplex PCR; TCRdb lists only in-frame clones, some missing. The sample lists roughly 140,000 clones, about 90% seen once, with about 4.6% in the top ten. Specimen: peripheral blood, collected on day 0 of AZD1222 vaccination. This TCR was sampled from an adult in good health. The chain is built from TRBV5-1 and TRBJ1-4; 7 bases match TRBD1. CDR3 sequence reads: CASSERTGFNEKLFF. In nucleotides, the CDR3 is TGCGCCAGCAGCGAAAGGACAGGATTTAATGAAAAACTGTTTTTT.